This TCR beta chain was recovered during a study of cytomegalovirus exposure and HLA in healthy donors. About the study: An earlier analysis found 100 million or so unique TCR beta sequences from about 190 million T cells. Study-wide points: Sequencing artifact likely explains a cluster of highly shared sequence variants.

With regard to this clone: No antigen is known for it.

Germline loops: CDR1 LNHDA, CDR2 SQIVND (reference sequence). Trimming took 5 bases from V and 6 from J, leaving 19 bases between them. The CDR3 consists of 15 residues. The primer mix had 60 Vbeta and 13 Jbeta primers. Assay used: immunoSEQ multiplex PCR; TCRdb lists only in-frame clones, some missing. In all, the sample yields 150,000 to 200,000 clones. The TCR sequence derives from a boy aged 10-17 years in good health and CMV-seronegative. Sequenced material: PBMCs. This chain connects TRBV19 to TRBJ1-1; D is ambiguous. The DNA of the CDR3 is TGTGCCAGTAGTTGGCGGCGGTCCCAAGCTGCTGAAGCTTTCTTT. Amino acids: CASSWRRSQAAEAFF.